This T cell receptor beta chain was profiled in a study of T cells after yellow fever vaccination. The wider study: Investigators used CD3, CD45RA, CCR7 and CD95 to sort the EM, EMRA, CM and Tscm memory subsets. Some fractions had low cell numbers, and these were prepared with SMART-Seq v4 Ultra Low Input.

The CDR3 is made up of 16 amino acids. Germline-derived CDR1 and CDR2 are MGHRA and YSYEKL. The J segment lost 1 base and the V segment lost 3 bases, leaving 4 bases of the junction unmatched. This clonotype was counted ten times or more. TCRdb fed the 5' RACE reads into MiXCR, producing one record per CDR3 protein. The table has 4,500 to 6,500 distinct CDR3 sequences, about 6.5% seen once. Study-wide results and caveats: The sorted memory subsets sampled on day 0 contained almost no detectable vaccine-responding clonotypes.

The V call is TRBV4-1, the J call TRBJ2-3; 10 nucleotides line up with TRBD1. The specimen comprised PBMCs, either bulk or a sorted T-cell subset (CD4+, CD8+, memory, or dextramer-sorted; not recorded which), sampled roughly 14 days after the first yellow fever vaccination. The clonotype originates from a man aged 18 to 30 who received the YFV17D yellow fever vaccine. The CDR3 sequence is CASSHPGQGRTDTQYF. DNA of the CDR3: TGCGCCAGCAGCCACCCGGGACAGGGGCGCACAGATACGCAGTATTTT.